The clone carrying this TCR beta chain has only a few counts. This sample is part of a study of T-cell memory formation after mild COVID-19. TCRdb recomputed calls from the 5' RACE reads with MiXCR, one row per CDR3 protein. The table lists about 470,000 distinct CDR3 sequences, approximately 23% of them singletons. Germline V CDR1 and CDR2: MNHEY, SVGAGI. The CDR3 totals 14 residues. Deletions cut 3 bases from V and 0 bases from J, with 8 bases between. The clonotype was recovered from an adult woman who had mild COVID-19 (a few samples of this study predate the infection). Cell type and time point are not known. The V call is TRBV6-5, the J call TRBJ2-5; D unclear. The sequencing input was PBMCs or a T cell subset sorted from them (not recorded which). The CDR3 DNA is TGTGCCAGCAGTTATGTCTCGTACCAAGAGACCCAGTACTTC. Its protein is CASSYVSYQETQYF.